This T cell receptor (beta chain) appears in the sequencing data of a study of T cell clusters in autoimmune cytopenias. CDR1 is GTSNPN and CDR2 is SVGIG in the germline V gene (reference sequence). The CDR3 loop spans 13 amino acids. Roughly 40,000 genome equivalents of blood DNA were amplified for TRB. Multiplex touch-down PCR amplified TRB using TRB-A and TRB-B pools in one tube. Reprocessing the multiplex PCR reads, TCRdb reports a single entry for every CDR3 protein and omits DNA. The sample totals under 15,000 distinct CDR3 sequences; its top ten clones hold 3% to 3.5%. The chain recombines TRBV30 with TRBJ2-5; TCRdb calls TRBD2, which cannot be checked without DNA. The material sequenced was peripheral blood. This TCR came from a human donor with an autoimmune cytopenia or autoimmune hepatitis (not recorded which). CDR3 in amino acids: CAWRLAGGETQYF.